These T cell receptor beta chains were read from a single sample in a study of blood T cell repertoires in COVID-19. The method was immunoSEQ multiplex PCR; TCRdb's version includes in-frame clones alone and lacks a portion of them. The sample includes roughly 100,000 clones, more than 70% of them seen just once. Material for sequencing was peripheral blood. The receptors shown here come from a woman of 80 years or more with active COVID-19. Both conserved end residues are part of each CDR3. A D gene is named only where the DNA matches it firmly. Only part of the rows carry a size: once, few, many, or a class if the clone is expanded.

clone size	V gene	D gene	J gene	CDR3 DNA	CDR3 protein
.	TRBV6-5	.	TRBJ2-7	TGTGCCAGCAGTTACCTGGGAGCAGAGCAGTACTTC	CASSYLGAEQYF
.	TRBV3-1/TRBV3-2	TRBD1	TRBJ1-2	TGTGCCAGCAGCCAAGGGGCTACAGGGGACTATGGCTACACCTTC	CASSQGATGDYGYTF
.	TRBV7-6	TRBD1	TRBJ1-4	TGTGCCAGCAGCCCGGCGGGACAGCTTGGTGAAAAACTGTTTTTT	CASSPAGQLGEKLFF
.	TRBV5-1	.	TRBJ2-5	TGCGCCAGCAGCTTTAAGGCTAGGGAGACCCAGTACTTC	CASSFKARETQYF
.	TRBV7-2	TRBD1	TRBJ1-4	TGTGCCAGCAGCTTAGCCGGGACAGACGAAAAACTGTTTTTT	CASSLAGTDEKLFF
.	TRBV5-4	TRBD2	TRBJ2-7	TGTGCCAGCAGCCGCGGGGGGCCTTACGAGCAGTACTTC	CASSRGGPYEQYF
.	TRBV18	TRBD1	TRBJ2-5	TGTGCCAGCTCACTCGACAGGGGGCAAGAGACCCAGTACTTC	CASSLDRGQETQYF
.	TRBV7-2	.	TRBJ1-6	TGTGCCAGCAGCTATGCGGGGACGGGGAATAATTCACCCCTCCACTTT	CASSYAGTGNNSPLHF
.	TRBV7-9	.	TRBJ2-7	TGTGCCAGCAGCAACCTGGCTAGTTCGGACGAGCAGTACTTC	CASSNLASSDEQYF
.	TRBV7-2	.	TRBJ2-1	TGTGCCAGCAGCTACTCAGGGATAGGCAATGAGCAGTTCTTC	CASSYSGIGNEQFF
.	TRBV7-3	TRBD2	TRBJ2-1	TGTGCCAGCAGCCCCGGACTAGCGTGGGACAATGAGCAGTTCTTC	CASSPGLAWDNEQFF
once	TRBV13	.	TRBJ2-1	TGTGCCAGCAGCAAGGACTCCAATGAGCAGTTCTTC	CASSKDSNEQFF